Included here is one TCR beta chain sequence, with context. Its cognate antigen is unknown. This specimen comes from a study of Ad26.COV2.S vaccination and SARS-CoV-2 variants. Across the study: Intramuscular Ad26.COV2.S at 5x10^10 or 1x10^11 viral particles.

The V gene end was trimmed by 1 base and the J gene end by 4 bases; junction bases not matched to a gene: 2. Germline-derived CDR1 and CDR2 are SGHNT and YYREEE (reference sequence). The CDR3 loop spans 14 amino acids. Documented treatment: about 20 received Ad26.COV2.S at low or high dose, single or two shots; several received placebo; per-sample allocation not given. Specimen acquisition occurred on day 63 following the initial vaccine or placebo injection. The administered vaccine (an Ad26 vector) expressed Wuhan-strain SARS-CoV-2 spike. TCRdb's copy holds only in-frame clones and misses some; the assay was immunoSEQ multiplex PCR. Seen here are 360,000 or so clones, 87% observed once, and the top ten hold roughly 3.6%. Findings and caveats of the study: Greater spike-specific TCR breadth was seen in vaccine recipients than in placebo recipients.

This chain joins TRBV5-4 and TRBJ1-2; 9 bases are a match to TRBD1. The source of this sequence is a person between 18 and 60 years old who received the Ad26.COV2.S COVID-19 vaccine or a placebo. This material consisted of peripheral blood, taken in a trial of Ad26.COV2.S vaccine versus placebo. CDR3 bases: TGTGCCAGCAGCTTGCCGGGACAGGGCTATGGCTACACCTTC. This encodes CASSLPGQGYGYTF. Full variable domain (outside the CDR3, taken from reference TRBV5-4 and TRBJ1-2): ETGVTQSPTHLIKTRGQQVTLRCSSQSGHNTVSWYQQALGQGPQFIFQYYREEENGRGNFPPRFSGLQFPNYSSELNVNALELDDSALYLCASSLPGQGYGYTFGSGTRLTVV.